The entry below describes one T cell receptor beta chain. This entry belongs to a study of blood T cell repertoires in COVID-19. Whole-study context: Samples came from the United States, Italy and Spain, spanning acute and convalescent COVID-19. PBMCs, B-cell-depleted T cells, or T cells provided the cDNA or gDNA that made up the material.

Per the original methods: It was from reference gene primer amplification that nucleated cell counts were estimated. TCRdb's table, derived via immunoSEQ multiplex PCR, lists solely in-frame clones and lacks some. V and J calls and clone size are copied from that table; D and trimming were computed from the DNA. The sample gives roughly 330,000 clones, 80% to 90% of which show up once; roughly 6.7% is in the top ten. The V end lost 0 bases, the J end lost 15 bases, and 15 bases lay between the germline ends. In germline, CDR1 is LGHDT, CDR2 YNNKEL (reference sequence). The CDR3 has 13 amino acids. Sample: peripheral blood. V gene TRBV3-1 (or the pseudogene TRBV3-2) combines with J gene TRBJ2-4; D is unclear. The TCR comes from a man younger than 35 who had recovered from COVID-19. CDR3 protein: CASSQDIKANPYF. The CDR3 bases are TGTGCCAGCAGCCAAGATATCAAAGCTAATCCGTACTTC.